The clone carrying this T cell receptor (beta chain) was seen just once. Its antigen is not known. The sample comes from a study of Tregs in tolerant kidney transplant recipients. Study conclusions and caveats: This study did not directly address biological reproducibility. For some patients, primers changed over time, blocking nucleotide-level comparison.

Mixed chimerism was transient after nonmyeloablative marrow transplants from related graft donors. CD4+CD25+CD127- Tregs, CD4+CD25- non-Tregs, CD4 and CD8 cells were sorted. CDR1 and CDR2 from the germline V gene are MNHNS and SASEGT. This CDR3 region has 14 residues. The V end was cut by 11 bases, the J end by 0 bases, with 13 bases between. The table came from immunoSEQ multiplex PCR; TCRdb's copy has only in-frame clones and leaves some out. The table includes under 90,000 clones, more than 85% detected once. The chain recombines TRBV6-1 with TRBJ2-2, with a weak D call TRBD2 (6 bases). This material consisted of CD4+ T cells from blood (PBMCs), taken 24 months after the transplant. The source of this sequence is a human patient who received a combined kidney and bone marrow transplant. Some T cells may trace back to the graft donor. CDR3 loop: CAFQGTSNTGELFF. Written as DNA, the CDR3 is TGTGCCTTCCAAGGGACTTCGAACACCGGGGAGCTGTTTTTT.